Sequencing of this TCR beta chain was carried out in a study of beta chain features in type 1 diabetes. This clone has at least ten counts. The antigen is not known. General study points: All four CD4+ subsets of Type 1 diabetes patients contained TCRB CDR3s that were moderately but significantly shorter.

CDR3 length equals 12 residues. CDR1 SQVTM and CDR2 ANQGSEA come from the germline V gene. The V gene end was trimmed by 1 base and the J gene end by 5 bases; junction bases not matched to a gene: 0. Reverse transcription of all isolated RNA meant that expressed TCRB transcripts were sequenced. TCRdb keeps only in-frame clones here, not all; method: immunoSEQ multiplex PCR. The sample consists of fewer than 450,000 clones, approximately 15% of them appearing once. What was sequenced was naive CD4+ T cells from blood. This clonotype was obtained from a woman aged 18-29 years with type 1 diabetes. The chain combines TRBV29-1 with TRBJ2-3; 7 bases agree with TRBD2. The CDR3 coding sequence is TGCAGCGTTGAAGCGGGGGGAGATACGCAGTATTTT. It is translated as CSVEAGGDTQYF.